Sequencing of this TCR beta chain was carried out in a study of T cells in Graves' hyperthyroidism and ophthalmopathy. Those patients with uncontrolled infection, other autoimmune disease, pregnancy or lactation were excluded. For the diagnoses, clinical symptoms, serum thyroxine and TRAb, thyroid ultrasound and orbital computed tomography were used. Regarding the study as a whole: Among thyroid clonotypes expanded above 0.001, most also appeared in blood.

The CDR3 is made up of 14 amino acids. Germline lookup yields CDR1 SEHNR and CDR2 FQNEAQ (reference sequence). Trimming cost V 8 bases and J 4 bases, with 16 bases left between them. Researchers took RNA transcripts and amplified the TCR beta CDR3 regions from them. First-round RT-PCR of the TCR CDR3 relied on the HTBI primer set. TCRdb independently ran MiXCR on the multiplex PCR reads; one entry per CDR3 protein. The sample lists around 370,000 distinct CDR3 sequences; approximately 17% were seen once. This clonotype was recorded at least ten times. Its antigen is still unknown. The receptor's source is a man younger than 30 with Graves' ophthalmopathy. The sequenced sample was blood. The chain links TRBV7-9 to TRBJ2-3, with a possible D match to TRBD2 (7 bases). The CDR3 is CASSEGGQSDTQYF. CDR3 nucleotide sequence: TGTGCCAGCTCGGAGGGGGGGCAATCAGATACGCAGTATTTT.